What follows is one TCR beta chain and its context. These data come from a study of blood T cell repertoires in COVID-19. V lost 8 bases and J 3 bases, leaving 17 bases between the germline ends. The germline CDR1 and CDR2 sequences are LNHNV and YYDKDF (reference sequence). The CDR3 loop spans 14 amino acids. Assay used: immunoSEQ multiplex PCR; TCRdb lists only in-frame clones, some missing. The data hold hundreds of thousands of clones, with about nine tenths observed a single time. Participant age was roughly 18 to 100 years, and participants resided in roughly 24 US areas. Grouping used clinical history reported by participants in a survey and questionnaire.

The specimen was PBMCs or T cells enriched from blood (not recorded which). The TCR sequence derives from a woman in her 30s with acute COVID-19. V usage is TRBV15 and J usage is TRBJ2-7; tentatively, D is TRBD1 (7 bases). The CDR3 region has the DNA TGTGCCACCCAGGGGGGCGCGCCCCTCTACGAGCAGTACTTC. It specifies CATQGGAPLYEQYF. Complete variable domain (other parts from reference TRBV15 and TRBJ2-7): DAMVIQNPRYQVTQFGKPVTLSCSQTLNHNVMYWYQQKSSQAPKLLFHYYDKDFNNEADTPDNFQSRRPNTSFCFLDIRSPGLGDTAMYLCATQGGAPLYEQYFGPGTRLTVT.